This T cell receptor (beta chain) originates from a study of cytomegalovirus exposure and HLA in healthy donors. 60 Vbeta and 13 Jbeta primers were used in PCR. Per the study methods: In a later analysis, around 10 million of some 80 million unique beta chains occurred in at least two donors. Here immunoSEQ multiplex PCR was the method, and the copy in TCRdb shows in-frame clones only, minus some. V, J and clone size reflect that table, while D and trimming were determined from the DNA. In the table there are 140,000 to 150,000 clones, around four fifths of which are singletons. This clone was found once. Its antigen remains unidentified. The study's findings and limits: The study designated fewer than 200 TCR beta chains cytomegalovirus-associated.

The receptor was derived from a boy younger than 10 in good health and CMV-seronegative. Sequenced: PBMCs.

The CDR3 nucleotides read TGCGCCAGCAGCCGGACAGGGGACCCACCTGCCCACGAGCAGTACTTC. As protein: CASSRTGDPPAHEQYF. This rearrangement joins TRBV5-1 to TRBJ2-5, with 9 bases that match TRBD1. The J call may be wrong; the DNA end is better matched by TRBJ2-7. CDR3 length equals 16 residues. Germline CDR1 and CDR2: SGHRS and YFSETQ.